This TCR beta chain was identified in a study of blood T cell repertoires in COVID-19. Authors' methods: By means of reference gene primer amplification, nucleated cell counts were estimated. Clones were read by immunoSEQ multiplex PCR, and TCRdb kept only the in-frame ones, dropping some. That table gives V, J and clone size, and the DNA gave D and trimming. The sample lists around 130,000 clones; around 87% were seen once. The V and J ends lost 0 bases and 5 bases, in that order; junction bases with no gene match: 7. Germline V gene lookup returns CDR1 SGHRS and CDR2 YFSETQ. The CDR3 consists of 15 residues.

This receptor was identified in a man between 65 and 85 years old with active COVID-19. This chain connects TRBV5-1 to TRBJ2-7; 8 positions match TRBD2. The sequencing sample was made of peripheral blood. The CDR3 loop is CASSLDPGLGNEQYF. CDR3 in DNA: TGCGCCAGCAGCTTGGACCCGGGACTAGGAAACGAGCAGTACTTC. The entire variable domain, with the rest obtained from reference TRBV5-1 and TRBJ2-7, is as follows: KAGVTQTPRYLIKTRGQQVTLSCSPISGHRSVSWYQQTPGQGLQFLFEYFSETQRNKGNFPGRFSGRQFSNSRSEMNVSTLELGDSALYLCASSLDPGLGNEQYFGPGTRLTVT.